The clone carrying this TCR beta chain was observed a handful of times. Antigen specificity is unknown. This entry is derived from a study of response to subunit inactivated influenza vaccine. General observations from the study: The authors suggested that few new T cells are recruited per seasonal influenza vaccination.

Germline CDR1 reads LGHNA; CDR2 reads YSLEER. The CDR3 is 14 amino acids. Between the trimmed V and J ends, which lost 4 bases and 8 bases, there was a span of 17 bases. From the RT-PCR reads, TCRdb called clonotypes with MiXCR, one entry per CDR3 protein. This sample has about 800,000 distinct CDR3 sequences, with 21% found just once. The sequence came from a man aged 50 to 59 who received an inactivated influenza vaccine. The specimen comprised PBMCs from blood, sampled more than 4 days after vaccination. J is TRBJ1-2 and V is TRBV4-3; possibly TRBD1 for D (5 bases). The CDR3 region is CASSLDPPGGGYTF. Written as DNA, the CDR3 is TGCGCCAGCAGCCTCGATCCACCGGGGGGAGGCTACACCTTC.